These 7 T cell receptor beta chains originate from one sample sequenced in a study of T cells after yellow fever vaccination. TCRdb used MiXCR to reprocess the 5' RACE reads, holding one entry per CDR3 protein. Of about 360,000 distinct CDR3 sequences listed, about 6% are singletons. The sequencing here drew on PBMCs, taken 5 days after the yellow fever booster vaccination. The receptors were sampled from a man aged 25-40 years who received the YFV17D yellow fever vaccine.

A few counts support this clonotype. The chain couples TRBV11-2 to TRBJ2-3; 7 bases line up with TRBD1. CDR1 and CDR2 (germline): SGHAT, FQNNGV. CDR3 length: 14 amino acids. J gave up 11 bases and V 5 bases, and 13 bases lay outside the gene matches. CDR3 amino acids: CASSPRRQGVEQYF. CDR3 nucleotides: TGTGCCAGCAGCCCACGGCGACAGGGAGTGGAGCAGTATTTT.

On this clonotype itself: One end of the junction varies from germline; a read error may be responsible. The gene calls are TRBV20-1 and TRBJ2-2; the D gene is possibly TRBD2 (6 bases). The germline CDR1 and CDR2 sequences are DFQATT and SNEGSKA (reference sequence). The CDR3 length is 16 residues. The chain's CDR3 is CSARDGPGVGTGELFF. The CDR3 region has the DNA TGCAGCGCTAGAGATGGGCCGGGAGTGGGTACCGGGGAGCTGTTTTTT.

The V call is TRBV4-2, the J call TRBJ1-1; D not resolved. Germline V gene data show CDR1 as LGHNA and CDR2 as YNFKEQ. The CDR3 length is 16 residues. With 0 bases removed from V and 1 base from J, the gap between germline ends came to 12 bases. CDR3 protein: CASSQDPTNRNTEAFF. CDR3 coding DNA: TGTGCCAGCAGCCAAGATCCGACAAACAGGAACACTGAAGCTTTCTTT.

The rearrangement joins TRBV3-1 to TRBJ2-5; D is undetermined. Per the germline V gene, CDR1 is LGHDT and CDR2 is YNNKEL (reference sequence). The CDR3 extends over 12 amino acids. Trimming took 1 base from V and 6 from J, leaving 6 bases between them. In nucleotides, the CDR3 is TGTGCCAGCAGCCAAGTCGAGCAGACCCAGTACTTC. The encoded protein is CASSQVEQTQYF.

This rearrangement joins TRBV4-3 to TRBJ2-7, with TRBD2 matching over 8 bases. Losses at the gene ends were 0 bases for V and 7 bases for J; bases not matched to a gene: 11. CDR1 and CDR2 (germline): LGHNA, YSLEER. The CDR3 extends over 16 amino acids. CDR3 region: CASSQDPGLDPGEQYF. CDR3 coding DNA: TGCGCCAGCAGCCAAGATCCGGGACTAGATCCGGGGGAGCAGTACTTC.

The DNA of the CDR3 is TGCAGTGCTAGAGATTCCAGGGGGACGACTGAAGCTTTCTTT. This sequence encodes CSARDSRGTTEAFF. The V and J genes are TRBV20-1 and TRBJ1-1; 7 nucleotides match TRBD1. The CDR3 consists of 14 residues. V trimming: 0 bases; J trimming: 5 bases; junction bases outside the gene matches: 6. The germline V gene has CDR1 DFQATT and CDR2 SNEGSKA (reference sequence).

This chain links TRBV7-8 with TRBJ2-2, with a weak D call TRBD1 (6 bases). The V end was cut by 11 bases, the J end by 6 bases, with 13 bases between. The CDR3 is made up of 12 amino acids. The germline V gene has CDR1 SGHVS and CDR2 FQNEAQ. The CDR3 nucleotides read TGTGCCGGGGGCAGGGTCGCCGGGGAGCTGTTTTTT. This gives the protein CAGGRVAGELFF.